This TCR beta chain was obtained from a study of T cells after yellow fever vaccination. Study summary: Preparation of fractions with low cell numbers was performed using SMART-Seq v4 Ultra Low Input.

One entry per CDR3 protein results from TCRdb running MiXCR on the 5' RACE reads. The sample contains around 300,000 distinct CDR3 sequences, roughly 3.9% of which appear only once. The junction had 15 bases not matched to a gene; V was cut back by 3 bases and J by 8 bases. CDR1 KGHSH and CDR2 LQKENI come from the germline V gene. This CDR3 comprises 17 residues. The specimen was PBMCs, collected 5 days after the yellow fever booster vaccination. This chain connects TRBV18 to TRBJ1-2; 10 bases match TRBD1. The TCR sequence derives from a man between 18 and 35 years old who received the YFV17D yellow fever vaccine. DNA for the CDR3: TGTGCCAGCTCACCTGGAACCCCGGGACAGGGGCCGGGAGGCTACACCTTC. Protein: CASSPGTPGQGPGGYTF. The full variable domain, rest sourced from reference TRBV18 and TRBJ1-2, is NAGVMQNPRHLVRRRGQEARLRCSPMKGHSHVYWYRQLPEEGLKFMVYLQKENIIDESGMPKERFSAEFPKEGPSILRIQQVVRGDSAAYFCASSPGTPGQGPGGYTFGSGTRLTVV.